Listed here is a single TCR beta chain. The antigen is undetermined. Trimming took off 6 bases at V and 7 bases at J, with 10 bases between the two ends. CDR3 size: 12 residues. Germline V lookup: CDR1 MNHNS, CDR2 SASEGT. Every donor was a healthy person donating bone marrow. These data belong to a study of cytomegalovirus exposure and HLA in healthy donors. Study as a whole: A preliminary data release comprised 70 million to 95 million unique TCRs obtained from HLA-typed donors. Study results and caveats: Follow-up analysis later connected one missense variant in DCLRE1C with trimming of TCR beta V- and J-genes. Most of the TCR beta V segments (in an earlier analysis) were productive either about 87% or about 30% of the time.

PCR primers comprised 60 Vbeta and 13 Jbeta primers. The repertoire was sequenced with immunoSEQ multiplex PCR; TCRdb's copy has only in-frame clones and lacks some. The profile shows 150,000 to 200,000 clones, approximately 77% of them singletons. This chain uses TRBV6-1 with TRBJ2-1; D is possibly TRBD2 (5 bases). This receptor was taken from a male donor in good health and CMV-seropositive. The sample was PBMCs. The CDR3 nucleotides are TGTGCCAGCAGGGAGGTGGTTAATGAGCAGTTCTTC. It yields the protein CASREVVNEQFF.